This section outlines one T cell receptor (beta chain) sequence together with its context. As yet, its antigen is unknown. The junction and the germline gene differ at one end; a read error may be behind it. The study ran its PCR with 60 Vbeta and 13 Jbeta primers. Authors' analysis steps: Roughly 11 million of the about 80 million unique TCR beta chains counted in a later analysis were shared. Sequencing was performed with immunoSEQ multiplex PCR; in TCRdb, only in-frame clones are kept and a portion is missing. V, J and clone size reflect that table, while D and trimming were determined from the DNA. The sample includes approximately 190,000 clones, around 84% of them seen just once. This CDR3 contains 14 residues. Germline V gives CDR1 SEHNR, CDR2 FQNEAQ (reference sequence). This sample is part of a study of cytomegalovirus exposure and HLA in healthy donors. Overall study findings and caveats: Later analysis placed DRB1 highest and HLA-C lowest in TCR association rates, which differed by HLA locus. From TCR beta sequences, most subjects' HLA-A and HLA-B alleles were reportedly predicted accurately. Presence/absence analyses assumed roughly uniform sequencing depth across donors.

The material sequenced was PBMCs. The V gene is TRBV7-9, the J gene TRBJ1-4; 8 nucleotides align to TRBD1. The sequence was collected from a woman aged 50 to 65 in good health and CMV-seropositive. The CDR3 region is CSSSESGGGEKLFF. The CDR3 DNA reads TGTTCCAGCAGCGAGTCAGGGGGCGGCGAAAAACTGTTTTTT.